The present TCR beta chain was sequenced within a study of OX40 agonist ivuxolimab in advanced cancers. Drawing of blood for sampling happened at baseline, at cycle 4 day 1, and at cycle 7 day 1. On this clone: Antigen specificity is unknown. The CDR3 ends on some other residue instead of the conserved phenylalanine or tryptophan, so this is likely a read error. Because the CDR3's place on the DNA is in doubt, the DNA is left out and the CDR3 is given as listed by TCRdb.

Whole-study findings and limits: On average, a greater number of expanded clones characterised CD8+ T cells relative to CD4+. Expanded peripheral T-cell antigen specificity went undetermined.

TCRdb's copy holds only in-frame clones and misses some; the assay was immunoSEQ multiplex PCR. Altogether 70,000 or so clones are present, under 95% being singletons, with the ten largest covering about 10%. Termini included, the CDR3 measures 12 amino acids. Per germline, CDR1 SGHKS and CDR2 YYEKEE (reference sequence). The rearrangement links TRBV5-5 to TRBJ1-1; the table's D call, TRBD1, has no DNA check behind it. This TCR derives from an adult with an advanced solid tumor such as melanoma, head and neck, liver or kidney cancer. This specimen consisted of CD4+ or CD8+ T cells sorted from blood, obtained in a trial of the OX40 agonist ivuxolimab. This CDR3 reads CASSLLLQGPFC.